This T cell receptor (beta chain) stems from a study of tumour-infiltrating T cells in Burkitt lymphoma. Background on the study: Repertoire clonality predicted overall and progression-free survival.

This clone was seen more than once but under ten times. This CDR3 spans 15 amino acids. CDR1 is SGHTA and CDR2 is FQGNSA in the germline V gene. Trimming took off 5 bases at V and 7 bases at J, with 15 bases between the two ends. Assay used: immunoSEQ multiplex PCR; TCRdb lists only in-frame clones, some missing. The sample consists of 15,000 to 20,000 clones, around four fifths of them appearing once. The specimen was tumor tissue. The V and J genes are TRBV7-2 and TRBJ1-6, with a possible D match to TRBD1 (6 bases). The sequence was obtained from a human donor with diffuse large B-cell lymphoma. The CDR3 reads CASSQGTKNNSPLHF. CDR3 DNA sequence: TGTGCCAGCAGCCAAGGGACAAAGAACAATTCACCCCTCCACTTT. Full variable domain (missing parts from reference TRBV7-2 and TRBJ1-6): GAGVSQSPSNKVTEKGKDVELRCDPISGHTALYWYRQSLGQGLEFLIYFQGNSAPDKSGLPSDRFSAERTGGSVSTLTIQRTQQEDSAVYLCASSQGTKNNSPLHFGNGTRLTVT.